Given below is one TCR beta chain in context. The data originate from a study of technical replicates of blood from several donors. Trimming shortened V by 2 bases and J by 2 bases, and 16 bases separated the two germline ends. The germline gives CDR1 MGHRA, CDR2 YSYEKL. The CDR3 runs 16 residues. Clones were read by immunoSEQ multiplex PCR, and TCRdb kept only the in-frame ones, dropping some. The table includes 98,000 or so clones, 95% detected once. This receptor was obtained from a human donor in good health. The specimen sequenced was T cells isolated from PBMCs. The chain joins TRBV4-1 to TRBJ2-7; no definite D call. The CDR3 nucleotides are TGCGCCAGCAGCCAACTCTCGGTCCCCTTAACCTACGAGCAGTACTTC. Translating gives CASSQLSVPLTYEQYF.